The following is a T cell receptor beta chain sequence with its context. Antigen specificity is unknown. One base away lies a much larger clone, so this may be a sequencing read error. The sample originates from a study of spatial heterogeneity in lung cancer. Study context: The donors comprised about 69 untreated early-stage non-small cell lung cancer patients. Those follow-up PBMC samples that were available underwent sequencing, at a median interval of roughly two years following resection. Alpha-chain sequences were consistently detected in smaller numbers than beta-chain sequences. Study-wide points: At resection, ubiquitous expanded tumor TCRs appeared in blood more than at follow-up.

TCRdb recomputed calls from the 5' RACE reads with MiXCR, one row per CDR3 protein. The data contain about 43,000 distinct CDR3 sequences, about 23% of them singletons. The germline V gene encodes CDR1 SQVTM and CDR2 ANQGSEA. The CDR3 extends over 12 amino acids. Time point given: blood at routine non-recurrence follow-up after resection. The chain uses TRBV29-1 and TRBJ1-4, with 7 bases identical to TRBD1. The clonotype comes from a female donor with early-stage non-small cell lung cancer. Sequencing was performed on PBMCs, taken at follow-up. The CDR3 bases are TGCAGCGGCCGGGACAGCGGTGAAAAACTGTCTTTT. Its protein product is CSGRDSGEKLSF. Drawing the rest from reference TRBV29-1 and TRBJ1-4, the complete variable domain is SAVISQKPSRDICQRGTSLTIQCQVDSQVTMMFWYRQQPGQSLTLIATANQGSEATYESGFVIDKFPISRPNLTFSTLTVSNMSPEDSSIYLCSGRDSGEKLSFGSGTQLSVL.